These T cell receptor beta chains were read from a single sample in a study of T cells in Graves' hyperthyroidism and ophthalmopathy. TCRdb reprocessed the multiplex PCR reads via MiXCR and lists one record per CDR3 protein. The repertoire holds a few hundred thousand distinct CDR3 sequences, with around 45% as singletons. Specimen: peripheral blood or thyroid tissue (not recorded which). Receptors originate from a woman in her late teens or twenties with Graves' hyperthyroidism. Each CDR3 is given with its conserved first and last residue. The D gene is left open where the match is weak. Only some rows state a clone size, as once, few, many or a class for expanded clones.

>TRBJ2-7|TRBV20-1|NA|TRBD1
TGCAGTGCTAGGGCAGGGGGCTTGTACGAGCAGTACTTC
CSARAGGLYEQYF
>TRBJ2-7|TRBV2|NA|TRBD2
TGTGCCAGCAGCCGTAGCGGGACAAGGAGCGAGCAGTACTTC
CASSRSGTRSEQYF
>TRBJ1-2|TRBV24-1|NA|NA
TGTGCCACCAGGGGGGGAAGGGGCACGGCGCATGGCTACACCTTC
CATRGGRGTAHGYTF
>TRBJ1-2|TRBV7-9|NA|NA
TGTGCCAGCCGGAGGGATGCCTATGGCTACACCTTC
CASRRDAYGYTF
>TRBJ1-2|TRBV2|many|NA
TGTGCCAGCAGTGAGTTGGGGACAAGCGGCTACACCTTC
CASSELGTSGYTF
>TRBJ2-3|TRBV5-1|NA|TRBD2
TGCGCCACCGGTAGCGGGAGGGGCTCAGATACGCAGTATTTT
CATGSGRGSDTQYF
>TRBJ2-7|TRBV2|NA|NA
TGTGCCAGCAGATCCCTGGACAAGCACGAGCAGTACTTC
CASRSLDKHEQYF
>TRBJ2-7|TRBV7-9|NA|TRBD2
TGTGCCAGCGTACCATGGCGGGAGGCCGAGCAGTACTTC
CASVPWREAEQYF
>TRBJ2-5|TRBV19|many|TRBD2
TGTGCCAGTGGGACTAGCGGTAAAGAGACCCAGTACTTC
CASGTSGKETQYF
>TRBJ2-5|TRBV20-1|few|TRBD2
TGCAGTGCTAGGCCGGGACTAGCGGGAGGAAGGTACTTC
CSARPGLAGGRYF
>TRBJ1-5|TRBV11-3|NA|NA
TGTGCCTGGAGTTTGGGGGGCAATCAGCCCCAGCATTTT
CAWSLGGNQPQHF
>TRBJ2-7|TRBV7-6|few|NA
TGTGCCAGCAGCCCCCGCGCCCACGGCGCCTCAGAGCAGTACTTC
CASSPRAHGASEQYF
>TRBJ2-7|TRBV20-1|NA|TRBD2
TGCAGTGCTGGCCGGGACCTAGCGGGTAGCTACGAGCAGTACTTC
CSAGRDLAGSYEQYF
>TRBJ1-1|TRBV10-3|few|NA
TGTGCCAGCAGTACTAAGGGTGTAAAAGGGGGCACTGAAGCTTTCTTT
CASSTKGVKGGTEAFF
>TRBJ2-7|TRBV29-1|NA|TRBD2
TGCAGCGTTGAAGCCGTAGCGGGAACCTACGAGCAGTACTTC
CSVEAVAGTYEQYF
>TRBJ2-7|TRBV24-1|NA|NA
TGTGCCACCAGTTATGGTGGGGGTACCGGGGAGCAGTACTTC
CATSYGGGTGEQYF
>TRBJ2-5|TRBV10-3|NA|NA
TGTGCTCCCCGGCGGGATGGGGAGACCCAGTACTTC
CAPRRDGETQYF
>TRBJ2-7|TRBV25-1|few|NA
TGTGCCAGCAGTGAATCAGGGTCCGAGCAGTACTTC
CASSESGSEQYF
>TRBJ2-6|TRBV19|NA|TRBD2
TGTGCCAGTAGTAAGGGACTAGCGGCAAGCTCTGGGGCCAACGTCCTGACTTTC
CASSKGLAASSGANVLTF
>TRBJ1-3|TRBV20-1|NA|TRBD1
TGCAGTGCTCATGGGACAGTCTCTTATTTT
CSAHGTVSYF
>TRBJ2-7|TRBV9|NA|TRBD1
TGTGCCAGCAGCGCGGGACAGGGGGCGACCGAGCGGTACTTC
CASSAGQGATERYF
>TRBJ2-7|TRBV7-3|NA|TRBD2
TGTGCCAGCAGCTCTTCAAGGGGAGCGGGAGGCTACGAGCAGTACTTC
CASSSSRGAGGYEQYF
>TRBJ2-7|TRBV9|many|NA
TGTGCCAGCAGCGACCCGGGCGAGCAGTACTTC
CASSDPGEQYF
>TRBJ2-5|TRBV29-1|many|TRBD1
TGCAGCGTCGGGGCAGGGGGAGAGACCCAGTACTTC
CSVGAGGETQYF
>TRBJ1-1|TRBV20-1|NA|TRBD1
TGCAGTGCTAGGACAGGGGGCTTAGAAGCTTTCTTT
CSARTGGLEAFF
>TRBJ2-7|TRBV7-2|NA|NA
TGTGCCAGCAGCCAAGAGCAGGACTACCGAGAGCAGTACTTC
CASSQEQDYREQYF
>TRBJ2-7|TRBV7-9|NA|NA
TGCGCCAGCAGCCCGCCCGTGGAGCAGTACTTC
CASSPPVEQYF
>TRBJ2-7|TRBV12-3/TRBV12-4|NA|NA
TGTGCCAGCAGCCAATCGGTGGCTAGCTCCTACGAGCAGTACTTC
CASSQSVASSYEQYF
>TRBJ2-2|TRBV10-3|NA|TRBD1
TGTGCCATCAAGAGACAGGGGGACCCCACCGGGGAGCTGTTTTTT
CAIKRQGDPTGELFF
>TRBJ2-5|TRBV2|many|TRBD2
TGTGCCAGCAGCTCCGCGAGCGGGAGAGGGGAGACCCAGTACTTC
CASSSASGRGETQYF
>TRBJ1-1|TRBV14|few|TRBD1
TGTGCCAGCAGCCAAGGTTGGCAGGAGGGGGCAGCTTTCTTT
CASSQGWQEGAAFF
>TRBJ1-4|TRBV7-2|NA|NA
TGTGCCAGCAGCCGCCCCGGGACCAAGGACGAAAAACTGTTTTTT
CASSRPGTKDEKLFF